These 6 T cell receptor beta chains came from one sample sequenced in a study of molecular identifiers for immune sequencing clone quantification. In TCRdb, the PCR reads were re-called with MiXCR into one record per CDR3 protein. There are under 75,000 distinct CDR3 sequences in the sample; approximately 18% occur only once, and 1.4% to 1.5% lies in the top ten. Specimen: naive CD8+ T cells from blood, with Jurkat cell RNA spiked in. Subset here: FACS-sorted CD8+CD4-CCR7+CD45RA+ naive T cells. Receptor source: a human donor in good health. Some libraries in this study had Jurkat cell RNA spiked in.

This clonotype was counted ten times or more. The CDR3 spells CASSSRQVVGGKDYGYTF. The CDR3 DNA sequence: TGTGCCAGCAGTAGTCGACAGGTCGTCGGAGGAAAGGACTATGGCTACACCTTC. V usage is TRBV28 and J usage is TRBJ1-2; a possible D gene is TRBD1 (6 bases). V was pared by 5 bases and J by 3 bases, with 25 bases between. The CDR3 has 18 residues. Looked up from germline, CDR1 is MDHEN and CDR2 is SYDVKM.

Remarks on this clonotype: A much larger clone differs from this one at a single base, so this may be a read error. The CDR3 loop reads CAGSEAPGTAYEQYF. Here the CDR3 DNA reads TGTGCCGGCAGTGAAGCGCCCGGGACAGCCTACGAGCAGTACTTC. V usage is TRBV2 and J usage is TRBJ2-7; 7 nucleotides line up with TRBD1. The CDR3 has 15 residues. Germline values: CDR1 SNHLY, CDR2 FYNNEI.

This clonotype occurred many times. Written as DNA, the CDR3 is TGTGCCTGGTCGCGGGCGTCTGGGGCCAACGTCCTGACTTTC. Encoded protein: CAWSRASGANVLTF. This chain joins TRBV30 and TRBJ2-6, with TRBD2 as a possible D gene (5 bases). This CDR3 is 14 amino acids long. The germline gives CDR1 GTSNPN, CDR2 SVGIG (reference sequence). V was trimmed by 5 bases and J by 1 base, leaving 9 bases between them.

This clonotype was observed at least ten times. J is TRBJ2-7 and V is TRBV20-1; D unclear. V was clipped by 0 bases and J by 4 bases, with 10 bases between them. This CDR3 is 13 amino acids long. The germline V gene encodes CDR1 DFQATT and CDR2 SNEGSKA (reference sequence). CDR3 loop: CSARDVSHYEQYF. CDR3 DNA: TGCAGTGCTAGAGATGTTTCTCATTACGAGCAGTACTTC.

This clonotype came up a few times. The V gene is TRBV19, the J gene TRBJ2-1, with 12 bases lining up with TRBD2. This CDR3 region has 17 residues. The V segment lost 0 bases and the J segment 3 bases; nucleotides outside the gene matches: 3. Per germline, CDR1 LNHDA and CDR2 SQIVND (reference sequence). CDR3 coding DNA: TGTGCCAGTAGTATAGAACTAGCGGGGGGCCGCTACAATGAGCAGTTCTTC. This gives the protein CASSIELAGGRYNEQFF.

This clonotype was seen at least ten times. The genes are TRBV28 and TRBJ2-7; 14 bases are a match to TRBD2. Germline CDR1 is MDHEN and CDR2 is SYDVKM. The CDR3 is 17 residues long. Losses at the gene ends were 5 bases for V and 3 bases for J; bases not matched to a gene: 9. CDR3 bases: TGTGCCAGCAGTCGACTAGCGGGAGGGCCTCGGGACTACGAGCAGTACTTC. It specifies CASSRLAGGPRDYEQYF. Full variable domain (outside the CDR3, taken from reference TRBV28 and TRBJ2-7): DVKVTQSSRYLVKRTGEKVFLECVQDMDHENMFWYRQDPGLGLRLIYFSYDVKMKEKGDIPEGYSVSREKKERFSLILESASTNQTSMYLCASSRLAGGPRDYEQYFGPGTRLTVT.